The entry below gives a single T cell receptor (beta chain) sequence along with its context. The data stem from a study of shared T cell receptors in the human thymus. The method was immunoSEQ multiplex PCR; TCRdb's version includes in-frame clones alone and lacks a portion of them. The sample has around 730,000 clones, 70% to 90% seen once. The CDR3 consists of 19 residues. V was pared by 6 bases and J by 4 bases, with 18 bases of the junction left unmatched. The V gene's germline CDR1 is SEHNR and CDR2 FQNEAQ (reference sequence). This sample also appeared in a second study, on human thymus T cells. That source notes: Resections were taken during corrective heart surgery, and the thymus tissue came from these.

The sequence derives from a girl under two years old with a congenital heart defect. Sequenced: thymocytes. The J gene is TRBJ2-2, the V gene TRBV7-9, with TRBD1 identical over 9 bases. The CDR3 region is CASRLPGQGKLPSTGELFF. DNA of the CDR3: TGTGCCAGCAGATTGCCGGGACAGGGCAAACTTCCTAGCACCGGGGAGCTGTTTTTT.